The source of this T cell receptor (beta chain) is a study of response to subunit inactivated influenza vaccine (dated by TCRdb to 2016 to 2018). About the investigation overall: Deep quantitative T cell receptor repertoire profiling was used in the study to track responses to a trivalent subunit inactivated influenza vaccine.

Receptor amplification or capture employed RT-PCR. This sample was sequenced with an Illumina HiSeq 2500. In-frame beta chains were kept once TCRdb had trimmed the public reads at Q25 with fastp and called clones with MiXCR. Each CDR3 protein appears once, grouped with its most common genes and DNA. The sample table holds about 540,000 distinct CDR3 sequences, of which less than 25% were seen once. The top ten hold 2.5% to 3% of the sample. This clonotype appeared a few times. The clone's antigen remains unknown. Base qualities are not at hand, and no much larger clone is one base apart. The investigation overall reported the following: The authors proposed that each seasonal influenza vaccination may bring in only a limited number of new T cells.

Per the germline V gene, SGHAT is the CDR1 and FQNNGV is the CDR2. The CDR3 sequence holds 15 residues, the cysteine and phenylalanine included. The CDR3 DNA has 45 bases and is translated from base 1. V is clipped by 3 bases and J by 2 bases, and the sequence between their germline boundaries is 11 bases long. The sample was also linked to a second study, of T cells expressing NK-cell markers. That second publication adds: TCR beta cDNA libraries were made by 5'RACE template switching that added a universal primer site and unique molecular identifiers. Three sorted T-cell subsets (CD3+CD56+NKG2C+, CD3+CD56+NKG2C- and CD3+CD56-NKG2C+) from fewer than 10 donors had their TCR beta-chain repertoires profiled. Among the eight sequenced donors, only one was HCMV-seronegative, while the other seven were HCMV-seropositive. To restrict sorting to alphabetaTCR-expressing T cells, an anti-gammadeltaTCR antibody was added in several experiments. For five or six donors, the dominant CD3+CD56+NKG2C+ clonotypes were among the top 10 CD8+ clonotypes and accounted for roughly 1.0-7.5% of CD8+ T cells. Those dominant clonotypes were again the most abundant among CD3+CD56-NKG2C+ cells in a few donors, at about 25-60.1%. It remained unclear whether the expanded NKG2C-expressing T cell clones were specific for HCMV antigens. The study sequenced eight donors, all healthy volunteers chosen at random: three men and five women. A commercial ELISA kit detecting HCMV-specific IgG in serum was used to determine HCMV serostatus. Ficoll density gradient centrifugation was used to isolate peripheral blood mononuclear cells from blood. CD4+ and CD8+ T cells were isolated from PBMC by magnetic immunoseparation with Miltenyi isolation kits. Synthesis of cDNA was primed from the TCR beta constant segment and was followed by two consecutive PCR amplification steps. Sequencing of the libraries produced 2 x 150 bp reads on Illumina HiSeq 2000/2500, MiSeq or NextSeq. Reads were demultiplexed and grouped by UMI with MIGEC, and clonotypes were assembled and quantified with MiTCR. To exclude erroneous sequences, only TCR cDNA sequences supported by at least two reads were retained. Downstream repertoire analysis used the tcR package, and clonotypes were matched across fractions by CDR3 nucleotide sequence plus V segment. VDJmatch was used to annotate antigen specificity against VDJdb, with one amino acid substitution in CDR3 allowed.

The receptor was isolated from a man in his forties or fifties who received an inactivated influenza vaccine. Donor details come from another sample of the same person, matched by shared clones. The V and J segments used are TRBV11-2 and TRBJ2-1; the D region possibly corresponds to TRBD1 (5 bases align). This material consisted of CD4+ T cells sorted from PBMCs, taken about 12 days after vaccination. The sequence in DNA is TGTGCCAGCAGCTTCGTTCAGGGAACCTACAATGAGCAGTTCTTC. Translation gives CASSFVQGTYNEQFF. Reference TRBV11-2 and TRBJ2-1 proteins supply the regions before and after the CDR3; the full variable domain is: EAGVAQSPRYKIIEKRQSVAFWCNPISGHATLYWYQQILGQGPKLLIQFQNNGVVDDSQLPKDRFSAERLKGVDSTLKIQPAKLEDSAVYLCASSFVQGTYNEQFFGPGTRLTVL.